One and the same sample provided the 32 T cell receptor beta chains below, sequenced in a study of neurological immune-mediated disorders. TCRdb ran MiXCR on the 5' RACE reads and lists one entry per CDR3 protein. This table has some 76,000 distinct CDR3 sequences, about 3% appearing once. Material for sequencing was PBMCs. These receptors all stem from a woman aged 45-65 years with multiple sclerosis.

This clonotype was counted ten times or more. The J gene is TRBJ1-4, the V gene TRBV27; D is undetermined. V gave up 6 bases and J gave up 0 bases, with 5 bases separating them. Looked up from germline, CDR1 is MNHEY and CDR2 is SMNVEV (reference sequence). The CDR3 covers 13 residues. The CDR3 here is CASREATNEKLFF. The CDR3 nucleotides read TGTGCCAGCAGAGAGGCAACTAATGAAAAACTGTTTTTT.

This clonotype was counted ten times or more. The CDR3 region has the DNA TGCAGTGCGTTCTTCGGACAGGGGGGGGAGACCCAGTACTTC. Amino acids: CSAFFGQGGETQYF. The chain has TRBV20-1 and TRBJ2-5, with TRBD1 identical over 10 bases. The CDR3 extends over 14 amino acids. V gave up 6 bases and J gave up 5 bases; unmatched junction bases: 9. Germline assignment: CDR1 DFQATT and CDR2 SNEGSKA (reference sequence).

The J gene is TRBJ1-1, the V gene TRBV9, with D unclear. Germline loops: CDR1 SGDLS, CDR2 YYNGEE. Trimming pared 3 bases from V and 5 bases from J, leaving 11 bases between. The CDR3 loop spans 13 amino acids. The chain's CDR3 is CASSASGETEAFF. The CDR3, as DNA: TGTGCCAGCAGCGCAAGTGGGGAAACTGAAGCTTTCTTT.

In this sample, this clonotype turned up many times. The chain carries TRBV3-1 and TRBJ1-6, with D perhaps matching TRBD1 (6 bases). V was pared by 4 bases and J by 10 bases, with 17 bases between. This CDR3 is built from 15 residues. Looked up from germline, CDR1 is LGHDT and CDR2 is YNNKEL (reference sequence). CDR3 DNA: TGTGCCAGCAGCCGCTTCAGGGGAGGTGGATCACCCCTCCACTTT. Amino acid sequence: CASSRFRGGGSPLHF.

This clonotype was picked up many times. This chain joins TRBV20-1 and TRBJ2-1; no reliable D call. This CDR3 is 11 amino acids long. In germline, CDR1 is DFQATT, CDR2 SNEGSKA (reference sequence). Trimming cost V 1 base and J 15 bases, with 13 bases left between them. CDR3 in amino acids: CSARVGQPMFF. For the CDR3, the DNA is TGCAGTGCTAGAGTCGGGCAACCGATGTTCTTC.

This clonotype has a count of ten or more. The rearrangement uses TRBV5-1 and TRBJ2-1, with 10 bases fitting TRBD2. The CDR3 has 15 residues. Germline V gene sequence: CDR1 SGHRS, CDR2 YFSETQ. V was clipped by 0 bases and J by 6 bases; unmatched bases: 3. CDR3 DNA sequence: TGCGCCAGCAGCTTGGAGGGACTAGCGCCCAATGAGCAGTTCTTC. As protein: CASSLEGLAPNEQFF.

By proportion, this clonotype is medium-sized. V usage is TRBV4-3 and J usage is TRBJ2-2; D is perhaps TRBD1 or TRBD2 (5 bases each). The germline V gene encodes CDR1 LGHNA and CDR2 YSLEER. This CDR3 spans 13 amino acids. V lost 1 base to trimming and J lost 6 bases, with 6 bases between them. CDR3 in DNA: TGCGCCAGCAGCCAAGGGGACGCCGGGGAGCTGTTTTTT. Protein sequence: CASSQGDAGELFF.

The sample holds many counts of this clonotype. V and J are TRBV5-1 and TRBJ2-1; D is uncertain. The CDR3 covers 15 residues. V was shortened by 4 bases and J by 0 bases, with 11 bases between the two germline ends. Germline-derived CDR1 and CDR2 are SGHRS and YFSETQ. CDR3 amino acids: CASSPTPSSYNEQFF. CDR3 nucleotide sequence: TGCGCCAGCAGCCCTACCCCGAGCTCCTACAATGAGCAGTTCTTC.

At least ten counts were recorded for this clonotype. The CDR3 here is CASSLELNTEAFF. In DNA, the CDR3 is TGTGCCAGCAGCTTGGAACTGAACACTGAAGCTTTCTTT. This sequence joins TRBV5-6 and TRBJ1-1; D remains ambiguous. The V and J ends lost 0 bases and 0 bases respectively, with 3 bases between them. The CDR3 contains 13 residues. The germline CDR1 and CDR2 sequences are SGHDT and YYEEEE. The full variable domain, in which reference TRBV5-6 and TRBJ1-1 provide the parts outside the CDR3, is DAGVTQSPTHLIKTRGQQVTLRCSPKSGHDTVSWYQQALGQGPQFIFQYYEEEERQRGNFPDRFSGHQFPNYSSELNVNALLLGDSALYLCASSLELNTEAFFGQGTRLTVV.

This clonotype showed up many times. The chain uses TRBV20-1 and TRBJ2-1; D is ambiguous. The CDR3 runs 13 residues. The V end lost 0 bases, the J end lost 4 bases, and 7 bases lay between the germline ends. Germline values: CDR1 DFQATT, CDR2 SNEGSKA (reference sequence). In nucleotides, the CDR3 is TGCAGTGCTAGAGATACGTCGTACAATGAGCAGTTCTTC. This translates into CSARDTSYNEQFF.

This clonotype was picked up many times. The chain joins TRBV7-9 to TRBJ2-7, with a possible D match to TRBD1 (6 bases). Trimming removed 6 bases from V and 5 bases from J, with 14 bases in between. Per the germline V gene, CDR1 is SEHNR and CDR2 is FQNEAQ (reference sequence). CDR3 length equals 13 residues. Here the CDR3 DNA reads TGTGCCAGCAGAAACTCCAGGGGTGACGAGCAGTACGTC. This sequence encodes CASRNSRGDEQYV.

This clonotype was observed many times. CDR3 sequence: CASSFMGAETQYF. CDR3 nucleotides: TGCGCCAGCAGCTTCATGGGCGCCGAGACCCAGTACTTC. The chain uses TRBV5-1 and TRBJ2-5; D unclear. From germline, CDR1 is SGHRS and CDR2 YFSETQ. The CDR3 covers 13 residues. V lost 2 bases and J lost 5, with 10 bases in between.

This clonotype occurred many times. The chain links TRBV28 to TRBJ2-1; 12 positions agree with TRBD2. The CDR3 covers 14 residues. V was clipped by 5 bases and J by 5 bases; unmatched bases: 1. The V gene's germline CDR1 is MDHEN and CDR2 SYDVKM. CDR3 nucleotide sequence: TGTGCCAGCAGTGGACTAGCGGGAAACAATGAGCAGTTCTTC. It specifies CASSGLAGNNEQFF. Looking up the rest from reference TRBV28 and TRBJ2-1 gives the full variable domain: DVKVTQSSRYLVKRTGEKVFLECVQDMDHENMFWYRQDPGLGLRLIYFSYDVKMKEKGDIPEGYSVSREKKERFSLILESASTNQTSMYLCASSGLAGNNEQFFGPGTRLTVL.

This clonotype has ten or more counts. V gene TRBV3-1 combines with J gene TRBJ1-6; weak D call: TRBD1 (5 bases). V dropped 1 base and J dropped 8 bases, with 9 bases sitting between them. Germline-derived CDR1 and CDR2 are LGHDT and YNNKEL (reference sequence). This CDR3 spans 14 amino acids. The CDR3 sequence is CASSQAGVYSPLHF. CDR3 DNA: TGTGCCAGCAGCCAAGCGGGGGTTTATTCACCCCTCCACTTT.

This clonotype was observed many times. The chain combines TRBV7-2 with TRBJ2-3; 8 nucleotides match TRBD2. With V trimmed by 7 bases and J by 4 bases, 10 bases remained unmatched. CDR3 length: 15 residues. CDR1 and CDR2 from the germline V gene are SGHTA and FQGNSA. CDR3 loop: CASTNSGDRPDTQYF. CDR3 coding DNA: TGTGCCAGCACCAATAGCGGGGATCGCCCAGATACGCAGTATTTT. Combining the CDR3 with reference TRBV7-2 and TRBJ2-3 gives the whole variable domain GAGVSQSPSNKVTEKGKDVELRCDPISGHTALYWYRQSLGQGLEFLIYFQGNSAPDKSGLPSDRFSAERTGGSVSTLTIQRTQQEDSAVYLCASTNSGDRPDTQYFGPGTRLTVL.

This clonotype was picked up many times. V gene TRBV2 combines with J gene TRBJ2-2; D is perhaps TRBD1 or TRBD2 (6 bases each). The V end was cut by 8 bases, the J end by 5 bases, with 15 bases between. Germline CDR1 and CDR2: SNHLY and FYNNEI. This CDR3 comprises 14 residues. The CDR3 DNA follows: TGTGCCAGCCACGGGACTGGGACAACCGGGGAGCTGTTTTTT. It codes for CASHGTGTTGELFF.

Notes on this clonotype: A much larger clone sits a single nucleotide away, making a read error possible. J is TRBJ1-3 and V is TRBV20-1; no clear D. Germline V CDR1 and CDR2: DFQATT, SNEGSKA (reference sequence). The CDR3 is 13 amino acids. Written as DNA, the CDR3 is TGCAGTGCTAGACAGTTCCAAGGAAAAACCATATATTTT. Translated, it gives CSARQFQGKTIYF.

This clonotype was observed at least ten times. The CDR3 here is CASSLLAGPPMEQFF. The CDR3 DNA reads as TGCGCCAGCAGCTTACTAGCGGGGCCCCCAATGGAGCAGTTCTTC. The V and J genes are TRBV5-1 and TRBJ2-1, with TRBD2 identical over 10 bases. J was trimmed by 10 bases and V by 2 bases; bases with no gene match: 9. The CDR3 contains 15 residues. Germline loops: CDR1 SGHRS, CDR2 YFSETQ.

This clonotype was detected many times. The genes are TRBV6-5 and TRBJ2-1; the D gene is possibly TRBD1 (8 bases). Trimming took 6 bases from V and 10 from J, leaving 13 bases between them. CDR1 and CDR2 (germline): MNHEY, SVGAGI. The CDR3 loop spans 12 amino acids. The CDR3 loop is CASSHRGGEQFF. CDR3 nucleotides: TGTGCCAGCAGCCACAGGGGGGGGGAGCAGTTCTTC.

This clonotype was seen many times. The rearrangement links TRBV5-1 to TRBJ2-5; TRBD1 agrees at 7 bases. The V gene's germline CDR1 is SGHRS and CDR2 YFSETQ. There are 15 residues in the CDR3. The V and J ends lost 0 bases and 2 bases, in that order; junction bases with no gene match: 4. The CDR3 sequence: CASSLDPGQQETQYF. DNA for the CDR3: TGCGCCAGCAGCTTGGATCCGGGACAGCAAGAGACCCAGTACTTC.

This clonotype has only a few counts. J is TRBJ1-2 and V is TRBV29-1, with TRBD1 matching over 7 bases. CDR1 SQVTM and CDR2 ANQGSEA come from the germline V gene. The CDR3 contains 15 residues. V trimming: 7 bases; J trimming: 4 bases; junction bases outside the gene matches: 15. CDR3 amino acids: CSATLPRDSFYGYTF. CDR3 sequence (DNA): TGCAGCGCCACGCTGCCCCGGGACAGCTTCTATGGCTACACCTTC.

This clonotype was counted ten times or more. The chain combines TRBV6-2 or TRBV6-3 with TRBJ2-4; tentative D call: TRBD1 (6 bases). V gave up 2 bases and J gave up 0 bases, with 20 bases separating them. CDR1 and CDR2 from the germline V gene are MNHEY and SVGEGT. The CDR3 covers 19 residues. As DNA, the CDR3 is TGTGCCAGCAGTTACACACCCCGGGACAAAGAAATAGCCAAAAACATTCAGTACTTC. It specifies CASSYTPRDKEIAKNIQYF.

This clonotype was picked up many times. A junction end diverges from the germline sequence, so it may reflect a read error. The gene calls are TRBV20-1 and TRBJ1-2, with 8 nucleotides matching TRBD1. The CDR3 spans 13 residues. Germline loops: CDR1 DFQATT, CDR2 SNEGSKA (reference sequence). CDR3 in DNA: TGCAGTGCTGGAGACAGGGGTTTGAGTGGCTACACCTTC. Its translation: CSAGDRGLSGYTF.

In this sample, this clonotype turned up many times. This sequence joins TRBV6-5 and TRBJ1-3; 8 nucleotides agree with TRBD1. V gave up 4 bases and J gave up 4 bases; unmatched junction bases: 6. CDR3 length: 15 amino acids. CDR1 is MNHEY and CDR2 is SVGAGI in the germline V gene. The CDR3 bases are TGTGCCAGCAGTTCACCCAGGGGGCTAGGAAACACCATATATTTT. Translation: CASSSPRGLGNTIYF.

This clonotype occurred many times. The V and J genes are TRBV5-1 and TRBJ2-2; a possible D gene is TRBD2 (6 bases). The CDR3 extends over 15 amino acids. Germline lookup yields CDR1 SGHRS and CDR2 YFSETQ. V lost 4 bases to trimming and J lost 4 bases, with 14 bases between them. The CDR3 DNA reads as TGCGCCAGCAGCGTTAGCGGATATGGCACCGGGGAGCTGTTTTTT. It encodes CASSVSGYGTGELFF.

This clonotype has ten or more counts. The chain employs TRBV18 and TRBJ2-1, with TRBD2 matching 11 bases. Trimming took 9 bases from V and 3 from J; bases not matched to a gene: 4. The CDR3 length is 14 residues. CDR1 and CDR2 from the germline V gene are KGHSH and LQKENI. The CDR3 nucleotides are TGTGCCAGTGAGACTAGCGGGAACTACAATGAGCAGTTCTTC. Translated, it gives CASETSGNYNEQFF.

In this sample, this clonotype turned up many times. The chain links TRBV18 to TRBJ2-1, with 8 nucleotides matching TRBD1. The CDR3 is 16 residues long. The germline V gene has CDR1 KGHSH and CDR2 LQKENI. The trim removed 0 bases at V and 4 bases at J, leaving 5 bases unmatched. CDR3 DNA sequence: TGTGCCAGCTCACCACCATCAGGGGGCTATTACAATGAGCAGTTCTTC. Translation gives CASSPPSGGYYNEQFF.

This clonotype has at least ten counts. This CDR3 reads CSVAPPGQRGYTF. DNA for the CDR3: TGCAGCGTGGCCCCACCGGGACAGAGGGGCTACACCTTC. The chain carries TRBV29-1 and TRBJ1-2; 7 nucleotides line up with TRBD1. From germline, CDR1 is SQVTM and CDR2 ANQGSEA. V lost 6 bases to trimming and J lost 8 bases; unmatched junction nucleotides: 12. The CDR3 totals 13 residues.

This clonotype was counted at least ten times. V gene TRBV9 combines with J gene TRBJ1-4; maybe TRBD1 (6 bases). Trimming left V 3 bases short and J 8 bases short, with 20 bases between. Germline CDR1 is SGDLS and CDR2 is YYNGEE. CDR3 length: 16 amino acids. CDR3: CASSASEQGRGEKLFF. The CDR3 nucleotides are TGTGCCAGCAGCGCCAGTGAACAGGGACGGGGCGAAAAACTGTTTTTT.

At least ten counts were recorded for this clonotype. The chain combines TRBV29-1 with TRBJ2-3; no reliable D call. V shed 5 bases and J shed 4 bases, with 13 bases lying between them. The CDR3 loop spans 13 amino acids. CDR1 and CDR2 (germline): SQVTM, ANQGSEA. This CDR3 reads CSVRTQVPDTQYF. The CDR3, as DNA: TGCAGCGTTCGAACCCAAGTCCCAGATACGCAGTATTTT.

There are many counts of this clonotype. This chain joins TRBV5-1 and TRBJ2-1; D possibly corresponds to TRBD2 (6 bases). The V and J ends lost 4 bases and 5 bases respectively, with 19 bases between them. In germline, CDR1 is SGHRS, CDR2 YFSETQ. CDR3 size: 16 residues. In nucleotides, the CDR3 is TGCGCCAGCAGCCCTCCGGGACTCGAAATCCACAATGAGCAGTTCTTC. Translating it yields CASSPPGLEIHNEQFF.

This clonotype has at least ten counts. The chain has TRBV12-3 or TRBV12-4 and TRBJ1-2; D remains unclear. The CDR3 runs 14 residues. V was trimmed by 2 bases and J by 0 bases, leaving 7 bases between them. The CDR3 DNA sequence: TGTGCCAGCAGTTTAAACCGAGCTAACTATGGCTACACCTTC. It yields the protein CASSLNRANYGYTF.